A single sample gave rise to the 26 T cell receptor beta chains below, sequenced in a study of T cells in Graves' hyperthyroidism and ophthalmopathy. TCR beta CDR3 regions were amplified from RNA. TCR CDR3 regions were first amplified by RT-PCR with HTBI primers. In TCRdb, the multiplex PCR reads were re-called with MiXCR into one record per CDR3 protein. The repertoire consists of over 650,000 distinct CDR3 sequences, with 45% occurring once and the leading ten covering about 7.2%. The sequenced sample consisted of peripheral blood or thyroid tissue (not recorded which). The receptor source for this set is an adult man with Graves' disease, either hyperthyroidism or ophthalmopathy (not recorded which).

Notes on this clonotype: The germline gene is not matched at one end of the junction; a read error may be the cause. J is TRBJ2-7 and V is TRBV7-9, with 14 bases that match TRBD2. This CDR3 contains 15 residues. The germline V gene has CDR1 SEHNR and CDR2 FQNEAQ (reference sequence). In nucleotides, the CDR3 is TGTGCCAGCAGCCCAGGGACTAGCGGGAGCTACAAGCAGTACTTC. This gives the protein CASSPGTSGSYKQYF.

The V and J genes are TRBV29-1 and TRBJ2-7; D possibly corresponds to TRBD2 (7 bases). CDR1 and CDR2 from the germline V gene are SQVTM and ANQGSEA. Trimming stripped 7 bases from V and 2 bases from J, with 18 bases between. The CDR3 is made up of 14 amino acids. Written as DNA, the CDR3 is TGCAGCGGGGGGGGGGGACAAGGGGCCTACGAGCAGTACTTC. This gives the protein CSGGGGQGAYEQYF.

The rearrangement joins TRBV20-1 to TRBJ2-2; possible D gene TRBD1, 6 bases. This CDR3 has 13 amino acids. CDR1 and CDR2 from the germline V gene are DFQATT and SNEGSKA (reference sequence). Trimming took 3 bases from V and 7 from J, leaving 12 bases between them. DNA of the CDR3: TGCAGTGCTAGGACGAACAGGGTCGGGGAGCTGTTTTTT. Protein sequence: CSARTNRVGELFF.

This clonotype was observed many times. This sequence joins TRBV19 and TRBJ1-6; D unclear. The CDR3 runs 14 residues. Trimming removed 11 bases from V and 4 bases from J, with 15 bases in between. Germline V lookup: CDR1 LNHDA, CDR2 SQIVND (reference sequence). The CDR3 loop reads CAGWVAAYNSPLHF. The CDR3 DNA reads TGTGCCGGATGGGTCGCGGCTTATAATTCACCCCTCCACTTT.

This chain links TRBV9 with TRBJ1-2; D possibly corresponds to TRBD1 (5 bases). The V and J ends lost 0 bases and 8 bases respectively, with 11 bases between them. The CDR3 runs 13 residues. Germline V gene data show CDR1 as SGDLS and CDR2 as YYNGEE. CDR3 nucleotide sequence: TGTGCCAGCAGCGTAGTAGGGGACGGGGGCTACACCTTC. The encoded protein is CASSVVGDGGYTF.

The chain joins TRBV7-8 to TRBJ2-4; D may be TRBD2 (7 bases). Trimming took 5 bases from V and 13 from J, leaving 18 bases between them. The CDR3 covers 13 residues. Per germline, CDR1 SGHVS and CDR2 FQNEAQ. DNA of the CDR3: TGTGCCAGCAGCCCACGGGAACGGGGGGCCCAGTACTTC. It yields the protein CASSPRERGAQYF.

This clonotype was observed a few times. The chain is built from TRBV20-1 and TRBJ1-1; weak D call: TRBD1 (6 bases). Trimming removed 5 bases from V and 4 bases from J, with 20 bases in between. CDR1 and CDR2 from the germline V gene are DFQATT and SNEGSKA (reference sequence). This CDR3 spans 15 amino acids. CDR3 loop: CSAVYRRGSGTEAFF. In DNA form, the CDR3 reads TGCAGTGCTGTTTATAGAAGGGGGAGTGGCACTGAAGCTTTCTTT.

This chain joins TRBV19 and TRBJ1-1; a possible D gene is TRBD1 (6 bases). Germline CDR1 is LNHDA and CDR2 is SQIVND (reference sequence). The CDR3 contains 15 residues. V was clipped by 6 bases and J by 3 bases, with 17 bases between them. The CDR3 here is CASSPLGGLDTEAFF. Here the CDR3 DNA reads TGTGCCAGTAGCCCACTCGGGGGGCTGGACACTGAAGCTTTCTTT.

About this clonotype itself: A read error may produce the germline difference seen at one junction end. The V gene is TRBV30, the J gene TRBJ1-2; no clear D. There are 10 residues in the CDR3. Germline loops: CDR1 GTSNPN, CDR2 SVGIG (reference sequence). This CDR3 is CARRSYGYTF. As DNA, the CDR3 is TGTGCCCGGAGGTCGTATGGCTACACCTTC. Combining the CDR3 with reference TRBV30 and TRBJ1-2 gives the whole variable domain SQTIHQWPATLVQPVGSPLSLECTVEGTSNPNLYWYRQAAGRGLQLLFYSVGIGQISSEVPQNLSASRPQDRQFILSSKKLLLSDSGFYLCARRSYGYTFGSGTRLTVV.

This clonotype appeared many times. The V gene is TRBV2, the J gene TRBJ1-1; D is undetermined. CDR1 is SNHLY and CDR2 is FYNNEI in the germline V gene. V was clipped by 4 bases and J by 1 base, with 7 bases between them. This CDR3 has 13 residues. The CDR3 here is CASSVLSNTEAFF. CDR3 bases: TGTGCCAGCAGTGTTTTGTCGAACACTGAAGCTTTCTTT.

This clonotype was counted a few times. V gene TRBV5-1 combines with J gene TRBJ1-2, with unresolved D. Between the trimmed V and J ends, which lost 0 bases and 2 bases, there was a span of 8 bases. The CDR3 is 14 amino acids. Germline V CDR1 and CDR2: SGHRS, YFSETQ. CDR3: CASSLEAHNYGYTF. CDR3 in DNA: TGCGCCAGCAGCTTGGAGGCCCACAACTATGGCTACACCTTC.

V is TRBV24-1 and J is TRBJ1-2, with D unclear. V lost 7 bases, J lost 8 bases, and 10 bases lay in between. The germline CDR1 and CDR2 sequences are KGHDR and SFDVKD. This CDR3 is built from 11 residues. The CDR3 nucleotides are TGTGCCACCAGGGAGGTTAGCGGCTACACCTTC. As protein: CATREVSGYTF.

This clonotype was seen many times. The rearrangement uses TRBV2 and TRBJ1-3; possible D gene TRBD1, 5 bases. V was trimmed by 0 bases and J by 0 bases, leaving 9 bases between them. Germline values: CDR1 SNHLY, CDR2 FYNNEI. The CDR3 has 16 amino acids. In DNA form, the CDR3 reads TGTGCCAGCAGTGAAGCTAAGGGGAGCTCTGGAAACACCATATATTTT. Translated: CASSEAKGSSGNTIYF.

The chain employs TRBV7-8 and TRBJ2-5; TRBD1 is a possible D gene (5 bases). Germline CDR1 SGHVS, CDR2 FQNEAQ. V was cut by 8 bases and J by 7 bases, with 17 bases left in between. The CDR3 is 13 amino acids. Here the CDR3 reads CASDSGQAVTQYF. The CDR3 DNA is TGTGCCAGCGACAGTGGGCAGGCGGTGACCCAGTACTTC.

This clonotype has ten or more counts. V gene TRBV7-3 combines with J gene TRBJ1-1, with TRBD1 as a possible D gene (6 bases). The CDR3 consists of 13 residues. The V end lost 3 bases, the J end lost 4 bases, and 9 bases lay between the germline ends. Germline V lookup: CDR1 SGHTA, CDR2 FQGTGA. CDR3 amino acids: CASSFGTSTEAFF. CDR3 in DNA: TGTGCCAGCAGCTTCGGGACAAGCACTGAAGCTTTCTTT.

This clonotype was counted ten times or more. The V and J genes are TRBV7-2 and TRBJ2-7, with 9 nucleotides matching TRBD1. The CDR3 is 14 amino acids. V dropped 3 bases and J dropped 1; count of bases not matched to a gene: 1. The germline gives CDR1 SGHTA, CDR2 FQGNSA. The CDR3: CASSFGTGSYEQYF. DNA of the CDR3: TGTGCCAGCAGCTTCGGGACAGGGTCCTACGAGCAGTACTTC.

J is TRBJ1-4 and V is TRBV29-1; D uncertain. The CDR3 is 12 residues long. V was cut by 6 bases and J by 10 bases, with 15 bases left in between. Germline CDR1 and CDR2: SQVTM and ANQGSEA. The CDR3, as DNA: TGCAGCGTCCAAGGCCCGAAGGGAAAACTGTTTTTT. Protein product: CSVQGPKGKLFF.

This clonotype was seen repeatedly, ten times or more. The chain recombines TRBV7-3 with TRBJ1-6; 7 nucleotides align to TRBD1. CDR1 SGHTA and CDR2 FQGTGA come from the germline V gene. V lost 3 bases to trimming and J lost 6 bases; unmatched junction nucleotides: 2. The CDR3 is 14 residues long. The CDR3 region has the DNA TGTGCCAGCAGCTTTGGGACAGCTAATTCACCCCTCCACTTT. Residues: CASSFGTANSPLHF.

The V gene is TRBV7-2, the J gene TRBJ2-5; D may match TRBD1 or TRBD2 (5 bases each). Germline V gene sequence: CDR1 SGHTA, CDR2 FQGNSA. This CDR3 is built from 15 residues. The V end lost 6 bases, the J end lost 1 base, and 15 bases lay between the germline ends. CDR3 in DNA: TGTGCCAGCAGTGGAATACCGGGGCCCCAAGAGACCCAGTACTTC. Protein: CASSGIPGPQETQYF.

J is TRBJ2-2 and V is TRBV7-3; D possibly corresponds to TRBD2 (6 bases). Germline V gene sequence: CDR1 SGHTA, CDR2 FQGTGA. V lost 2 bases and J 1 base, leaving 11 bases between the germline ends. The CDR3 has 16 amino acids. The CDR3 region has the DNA TGTGCCAGCAGCTTATTTGGAGGGAGGAACACCGGGGAGCTGTTTTTT. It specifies CASSLFGGRNTGELFF.

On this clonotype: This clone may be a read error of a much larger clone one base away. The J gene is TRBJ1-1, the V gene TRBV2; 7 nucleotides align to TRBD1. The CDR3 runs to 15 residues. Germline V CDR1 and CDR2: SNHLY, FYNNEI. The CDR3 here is CVSSPQGRIGTEAFF. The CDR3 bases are TGTGTCAGCAGCCCACAGGGGAGGATCGGCACTGAAGCTTTCTTT.

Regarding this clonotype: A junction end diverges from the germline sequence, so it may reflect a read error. CDR3 nucleotides: TGCGCCAGCAGCCTGACTAGCCCAACCTACGAGCAGTACTTC. Translated: CASSLTSPTYEQYF. V gene TRBV5-8 combines with J gene TRBJ2-7; 7 bases are shared with TRBD2. The CDR3 has 14 residues. Germline assignment: CDR1 SGHTS and CDR2 YDEGEE. The variable domain in full, completed from reference TRBV5-8 and TRBJ2-7, reads EAGVTQSPTHLIKTRGQQATLRCSPISGHTSVYWYQQALGLGLQFLLWYDEGEERNRGNFPPRFSGRQFPNYSSELNVNALELEDSALYLCASSLTSPTYEQYFGPGTRLTVT.

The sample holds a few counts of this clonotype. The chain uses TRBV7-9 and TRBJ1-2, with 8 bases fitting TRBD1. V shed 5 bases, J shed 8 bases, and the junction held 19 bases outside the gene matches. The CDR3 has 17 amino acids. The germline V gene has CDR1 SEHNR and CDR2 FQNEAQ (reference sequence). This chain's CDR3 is CASSTTSVGTGHLGYTF. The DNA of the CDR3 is TGTGCCAGCAGCACCACTTCTGTAGGGACAGGTCATTTGGGCTACACCTTC.

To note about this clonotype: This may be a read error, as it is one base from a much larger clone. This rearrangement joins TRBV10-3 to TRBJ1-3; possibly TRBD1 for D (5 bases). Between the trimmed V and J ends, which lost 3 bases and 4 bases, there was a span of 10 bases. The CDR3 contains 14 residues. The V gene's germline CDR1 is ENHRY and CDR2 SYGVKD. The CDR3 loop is CAISDSGTGNTIYF. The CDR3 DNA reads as TGTGCCATCAGTGATTCAGGGACCGGAAACACCATATATTTT.

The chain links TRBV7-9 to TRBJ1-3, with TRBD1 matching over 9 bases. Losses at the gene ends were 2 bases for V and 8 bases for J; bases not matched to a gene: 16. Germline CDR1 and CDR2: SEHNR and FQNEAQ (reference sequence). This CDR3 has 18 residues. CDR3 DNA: TGTGCCAGCAGCTTATCGACTTGGGACAGGGTAGGTGGCTACACCATATATTTT. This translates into CASSLSTWDRVGGYTIYF.

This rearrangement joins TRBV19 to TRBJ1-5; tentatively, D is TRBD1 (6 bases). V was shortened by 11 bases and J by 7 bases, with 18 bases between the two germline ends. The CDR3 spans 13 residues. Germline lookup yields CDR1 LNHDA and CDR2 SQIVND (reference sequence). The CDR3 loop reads CAGGTGGQQPQHF. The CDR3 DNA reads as TGTGCCGGGGGAACCGGGGGCCAACAGCCCCAGCATTTT.